The entry that follows covers one TCR beta chain sequence. The antigen remains unidentified. The data stem from a study of CD8 T cells in Susac syndrome. General observations from the study: It was acknowledged in the study that the number of individuals who were included in its TCR sequencing and HLA analysis was relatively small.

TCR beta sequences were obtained from blood CD8+ and CD4+ T cells. Bulk CD8+ and CD4+ cells came from magnetic negative isolation; CD8+ TEMRA by FACS. CDR3 size: 17 residues. The junction had 10 bases not matched to a gene; V was cut back by 4 bases and J by 0 bases. Germline V gene sequence: CDR1 LGHDT, CDR2 YNNKEL (reference sequence). Reverse transcription of roughly 0.5 to 1 ug RNA was carried out with random hexamers. The authors amplified TCR beta CDR3 across 54 Vbeta and 13 Jbeta using immunoSEQ multiplex PCR. Using its own MiXCR run on the immunoSEQ multiplex PCR reads, TCRdb lists one record per CDR3 protein. Here the sample spans some 200,000 distinct CDR3 sequences, roughly 96% being singletons.

The clonotype originates from a human donor with multiple sclerosis. Sequences were obtained from CD4+ T cells from PBMCs. The chain has TRBV3-1 and TRBJ2-3; 7 bases map to TRBD2. CDR3 in DNA: TGTGCCAGCAGCCCTACTAGCGCCTCCACCAGCACAGATACGCAGTATTTT. Its protein is CASSPTSASTSTDTQYF.